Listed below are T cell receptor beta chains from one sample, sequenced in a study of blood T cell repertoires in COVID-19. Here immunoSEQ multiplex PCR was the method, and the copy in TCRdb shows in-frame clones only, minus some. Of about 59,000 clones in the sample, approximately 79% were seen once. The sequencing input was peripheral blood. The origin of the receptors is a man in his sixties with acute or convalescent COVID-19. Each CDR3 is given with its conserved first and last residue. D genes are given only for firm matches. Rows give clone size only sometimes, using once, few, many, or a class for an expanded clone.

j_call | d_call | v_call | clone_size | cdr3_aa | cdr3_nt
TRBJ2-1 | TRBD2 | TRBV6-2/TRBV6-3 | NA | CASSPGLAGDSRNEQFF | TGTGCCAGCAGCCCCGGACTAGCGGGAGATTCACGGAATGAGCAGTTCTTC
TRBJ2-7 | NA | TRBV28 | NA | CASSFWAEQYF | TGTGCCAGCAGTTTCTGGGCCGAGCAGTACTTC
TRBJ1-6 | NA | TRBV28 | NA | CASRVREDNSPLHF | TGTGCCAGCAGGGTTCGGGAGGATAATTCACCCCTCCACTTT
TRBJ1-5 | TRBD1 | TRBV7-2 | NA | CASSFRPTISTGVGQPQHF | TGTGCCAGCAGCTTCAGACCAACTATATCTACAGGGGTGGGGCAGCCCCAGCATTTT
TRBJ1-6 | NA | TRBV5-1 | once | CASSLQGGSPLHF | TGCGCCAGCAGCTTGCAGGGAGGGTCACCCCTCCACTTT
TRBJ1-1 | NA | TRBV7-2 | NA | CASSLALRGEAFF | TGTGCCAGCAGCTTAGCGCTTCGGGGTGAAGCTTTCTTT
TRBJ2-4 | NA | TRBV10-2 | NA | CASSESAGALLAKNIQYF | TGCGCCAGCAGTGAGTCCGCAGGGGCCTTACTAGCCAAAAACATTCAGTACTTC
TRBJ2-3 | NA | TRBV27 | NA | CASRGMGRGDTQYF | TGTGCCAGCAGGGGTATGGGGCGGGGAGATACGCAGTATTTT
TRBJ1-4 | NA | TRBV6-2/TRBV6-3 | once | CASSSRSAPNEKLFF | TGTGCCAGCAGTTCGAGGTCAGCTCCTAATGAAAAACTGTTTTTT
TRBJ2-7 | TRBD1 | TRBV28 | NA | CASSSTGTGTYEQYF | TGTGCCAGCAGTTCGACCGGGACAGGGACCTACGAGCAGTACTTC
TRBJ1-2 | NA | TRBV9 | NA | CASSLTALDSYGYTF | TGTGCCAGCAGCTTAACAGCATTAGATAGCTATGGCTACACCTTC
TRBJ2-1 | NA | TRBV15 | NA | CATHLPGYNEQFF | TGTGCCACCCACCTCCCGGGCTACAATGAGCAGTTCTTC
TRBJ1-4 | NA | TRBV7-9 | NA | CASSPARGAPGKLFF | TGTGCCAGCAGCCCTGCCAGGGGCGCGCCGGGGAAACTGTTTTTT
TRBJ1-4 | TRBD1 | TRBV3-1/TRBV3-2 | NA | CASTPTGTNEKLFF | TGTGCCAGCACCCCGACAGGGACTAATGAAAAACTGTTTTTT
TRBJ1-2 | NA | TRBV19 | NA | CASSTPGPSREGYTF | TGTGCCAGTAGTACTCCTGGGCCATCGAGGGAGGGCTACACCTTC
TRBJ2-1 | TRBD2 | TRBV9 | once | CASSVARAGLYNEQFF | TGTGCCAGCAGCGTAGCTCGAGCGGGACTCTACAATGAGCAGTTCTTC
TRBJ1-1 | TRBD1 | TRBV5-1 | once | CASSFFTGTGAREAFF | TGCGCCAGCAGCTTTTTTACCGGGACAGGGGCTCGGGAAGCTTTCTTT
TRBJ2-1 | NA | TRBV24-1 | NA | CATMKLNEQFF | TGTGCCACCATGAAGCTCAATGAGCAGTTCTTC